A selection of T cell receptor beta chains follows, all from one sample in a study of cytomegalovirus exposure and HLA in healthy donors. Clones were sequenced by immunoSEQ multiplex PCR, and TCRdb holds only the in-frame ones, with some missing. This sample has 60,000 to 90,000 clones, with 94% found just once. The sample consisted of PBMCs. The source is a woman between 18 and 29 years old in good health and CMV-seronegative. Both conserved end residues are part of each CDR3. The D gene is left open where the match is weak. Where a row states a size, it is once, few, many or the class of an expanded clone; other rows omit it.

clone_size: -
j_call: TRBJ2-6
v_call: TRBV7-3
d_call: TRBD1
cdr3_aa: CASSPTGPGANVLTF
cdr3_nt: TGTGCCAGCAGTCCGACAGGGCCTGGGGCCAACGTCCTGACTTTC

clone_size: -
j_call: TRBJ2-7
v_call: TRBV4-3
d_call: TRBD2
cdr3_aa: CASSQDAELAGYEQYF
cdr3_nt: TGCGCCAGCAGCCAAGATGCGGAACTAGCGGGATACGAGCAGTACTTC

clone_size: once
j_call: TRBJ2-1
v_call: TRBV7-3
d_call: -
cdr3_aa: CASSLTKLYNEQFF
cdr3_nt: TGTGCCAGCAGCTTAACGAAACTCTACAATGAGCAGTTCTTC

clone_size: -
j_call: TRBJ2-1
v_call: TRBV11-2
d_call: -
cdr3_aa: CASSMAGSKANEQFF
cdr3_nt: TGTGCCAGCAGTATGGCGGGGTCCAAGGCCAATGAGCAGTTCTTC

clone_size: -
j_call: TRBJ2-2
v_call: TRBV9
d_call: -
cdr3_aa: CASSVWQANTGELFF
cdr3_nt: TGTGCCAGCAGCGTTTGGCAGGCGAACACCGGGGAGCTGTTTTTT

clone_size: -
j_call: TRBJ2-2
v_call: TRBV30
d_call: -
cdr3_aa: CAWSAAGELFF
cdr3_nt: TGTGCCTGGAGCGCGGCGGGGGAGCTGTTTTTT

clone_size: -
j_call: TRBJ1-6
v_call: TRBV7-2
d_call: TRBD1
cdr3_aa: CASRLEPGQGNSPLHF
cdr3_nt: TGTGCCAGCAGATTAGAGCCGGGACAGGGGAATTCACCCCTCCACTTT

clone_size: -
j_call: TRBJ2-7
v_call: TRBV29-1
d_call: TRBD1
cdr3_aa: CSVSGGREQYF
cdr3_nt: TGCAGCGTTTCAGGGGGCAGGGAGCAGTACTTC

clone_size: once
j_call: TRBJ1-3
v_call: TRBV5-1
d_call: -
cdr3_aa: CASSLGSGTSGNTIYF
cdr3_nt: TGCGCCAGCAGCTTGGGTTCGGGGACTTCTGGAAACACCATATATTTT

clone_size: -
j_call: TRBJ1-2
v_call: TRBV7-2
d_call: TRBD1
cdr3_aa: CASSHLGQNYGYTF
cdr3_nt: TGTGCCAGCAGCCACCTGGGACAGAACTATGGCTACACCTTC

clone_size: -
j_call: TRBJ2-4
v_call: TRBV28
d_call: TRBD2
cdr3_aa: CASSSSRLAERLAKNIQYF
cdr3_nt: TGTGCCAGCAGCTCCTCGAGGCTAGCGGAGAGACTAGCCAAAAACATTCAGTACTTC

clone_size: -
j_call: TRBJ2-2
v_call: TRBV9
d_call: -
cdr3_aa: CASSVGAETGELFF
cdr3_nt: TGTGCCAGCAGCGTAGGAGCGGAAACCGGGGAGCTGTTTTTT

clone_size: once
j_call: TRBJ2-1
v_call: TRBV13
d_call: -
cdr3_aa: CASSLRTDWNEQFF
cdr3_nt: TGTGCCAGCAGCTTAAGGACAGATTGGAATGAGCAGTTCTTC

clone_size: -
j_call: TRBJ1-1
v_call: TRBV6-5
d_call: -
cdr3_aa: CASRAPDTEAFF
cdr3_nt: TGTGCCAGCAGGGCCCCTGACACTGAAGCTTTCTTT

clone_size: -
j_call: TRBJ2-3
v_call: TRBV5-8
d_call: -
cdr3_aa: CASSLEGTGGTDTQYF
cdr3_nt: TGTGCCAGCAGCTTGGAGGGGACTGGGGGCACAGATACGCAGTATTTT

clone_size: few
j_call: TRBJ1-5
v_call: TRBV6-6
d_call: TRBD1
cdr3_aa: CASRGQGRTQPQHF
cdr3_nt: TGTGCCAGCAGGGGACAGGGTAGGACTCAGCCCCAGCATTTT

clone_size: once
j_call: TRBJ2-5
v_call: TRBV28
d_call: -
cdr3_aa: CASSLFPLAETQYF
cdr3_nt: TGTGCCAGCAGTTTATTTCCCCTAGCGGAGACCCAGTACTTC

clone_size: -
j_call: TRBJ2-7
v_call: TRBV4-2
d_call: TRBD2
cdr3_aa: CASSRGLAGEVYEQYF
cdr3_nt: TGTGCCAGCAGCCGAGGACTAGCGGGGGAGGTCTACGAGCAGTACTTC

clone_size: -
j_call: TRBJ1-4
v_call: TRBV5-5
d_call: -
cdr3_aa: CASSPAWTEINEKLFF
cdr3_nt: TGTGCCAGCAGCCCCGCCTGGACAGAAATCAATGAAAAACTGTTTTTT

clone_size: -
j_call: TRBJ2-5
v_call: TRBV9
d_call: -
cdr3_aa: CASSVEWAHQETQYF
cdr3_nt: TGTGCCAGCAGCGTAGAATGGGCACATCAAGAGACCCAGTACTTC

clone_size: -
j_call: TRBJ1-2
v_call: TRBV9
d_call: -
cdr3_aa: CASSEAGVHTF
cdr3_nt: TGTGCCAGCAGCGAAGCAGGGGTGCACACCTTC

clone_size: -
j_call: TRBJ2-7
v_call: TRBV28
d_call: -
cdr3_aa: CASSSGQPSSYEQYF
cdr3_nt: TGTGCCAGCAGTTCAGGACAGCCGAGCTCCTACGAGCAGTACTTC

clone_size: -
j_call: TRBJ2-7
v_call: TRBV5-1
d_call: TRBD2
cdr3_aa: CASSKFAGVSYEQYF
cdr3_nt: TGCGCCAGCAGCAAATTTGCGGGGGTCTCCTACGAGCAGTACTTC

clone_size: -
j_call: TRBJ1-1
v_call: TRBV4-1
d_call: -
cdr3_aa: CASSRGVRGSLASMNTEAFF
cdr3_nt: TGCGCCAGCAGCCGGGGAGTTAGAGGTTCCCTGGCTAGTATGAACACTGAAGCTTTCTTT

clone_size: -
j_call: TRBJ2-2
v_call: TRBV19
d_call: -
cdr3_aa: CASSIGGAPTGELFF
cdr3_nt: TGTGCCAGTAGTATTGGGGGGGCGCCGACCGGGGAGCTGTTTTTT

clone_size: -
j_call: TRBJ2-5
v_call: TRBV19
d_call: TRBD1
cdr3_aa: CASSGQGLWETQYF
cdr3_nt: TGTGCCAGTAGCGGACAGGGACTTTGGGAGACCCAGTACTTC

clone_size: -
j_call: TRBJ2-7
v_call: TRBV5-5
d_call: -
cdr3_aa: CASSLGGPYEQYF
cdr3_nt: TGTGCCAGCAGCTTGGGGGGGCCCTACGAGCAGTACTTC

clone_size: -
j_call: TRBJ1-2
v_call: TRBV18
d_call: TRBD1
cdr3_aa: CASSPIQGGGYGYTF
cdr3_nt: TGTGCCAGCTCACCAATACAGGGGGGGGGCTATGGCTACACCTTC

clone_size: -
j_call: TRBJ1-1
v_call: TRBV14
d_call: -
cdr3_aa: CASSQDFGRTEAFF
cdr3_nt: TGTGCCAGCAGCCAAGATTTCGGGAGGACTGAAGCTTTCTTT

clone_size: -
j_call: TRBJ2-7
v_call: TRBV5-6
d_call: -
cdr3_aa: CASSLVGGSSYEQYF
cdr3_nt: TGTGCCAGCAGCTTGGTGGGGGGATCCTCCTACGAGCAGTACTTC

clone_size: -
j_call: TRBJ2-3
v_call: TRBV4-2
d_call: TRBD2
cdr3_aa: CASSQEDTSGTSVSTDTQYF
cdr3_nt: TGTGCCAGCAGCCAAGAAGATACCTCCGGGACTAGCGTTAGCACAGATACGCAGTATTTT

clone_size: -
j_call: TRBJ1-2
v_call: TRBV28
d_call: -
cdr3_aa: CASSLKGGYGYTF
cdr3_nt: TGTGCCAGCAGTTTAAAGGGCGGGTATGGCTACACCTTC

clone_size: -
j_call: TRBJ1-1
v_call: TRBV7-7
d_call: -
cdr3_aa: CASSLEPRMRGTEAFF
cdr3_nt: TGTGCTAGCAGCTTAGAGCCCCGTATGCGAGGGACTGAAGCTTTCTTT

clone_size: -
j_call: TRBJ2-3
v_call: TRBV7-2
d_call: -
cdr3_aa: CASSTTTGGGADTQYF
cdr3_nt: TGTGCCAGCAGCACCACTACAGGGGGAGGGGCAGATACGCAGTATTTT

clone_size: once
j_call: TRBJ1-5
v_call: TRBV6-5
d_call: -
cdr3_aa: CATEAGLGQPQHF
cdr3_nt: TGTGCCACCGAGGCGGGTCTGGGTCAGCCCCAGCATTTT

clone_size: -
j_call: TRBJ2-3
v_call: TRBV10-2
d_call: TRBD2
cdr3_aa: CASSALAGGPTDTQYF
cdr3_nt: TGCGCCAGCAGTGCTCTAGCGGGGGGCCCCACAGATACGCAGTATTTT

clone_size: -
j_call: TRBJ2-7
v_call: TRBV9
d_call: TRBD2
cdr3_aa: CASSVGGGWYEQYF
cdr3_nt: TGTGCCAGCAGCGTAGGCGGGGGTTGGTACGAGCAGTACTTC

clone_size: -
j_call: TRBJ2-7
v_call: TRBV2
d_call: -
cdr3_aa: CASMGHYEQYF
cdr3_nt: TGTGCCAGCATGGGACACTACGAGCAGTACTTC

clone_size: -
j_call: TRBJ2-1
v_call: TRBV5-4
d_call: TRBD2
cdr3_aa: CASSLGTSGGRSNNEQFF
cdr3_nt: TGTGCCAGCAGCTTAGGGACTAGCGGGGGGCGAAGTAACAATGAGCAGTTCTTC

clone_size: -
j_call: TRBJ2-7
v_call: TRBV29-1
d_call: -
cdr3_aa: CSVPYRVEQYF
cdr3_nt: TGCAGCGTCCCCTACAGGGTCGAGCAGTACTTC

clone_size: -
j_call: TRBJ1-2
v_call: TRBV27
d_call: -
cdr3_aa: CASTFINGGRSGYTF
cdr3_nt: TGTGCCAGCACTTTTATCAACGGAGGACGATCAGGCTACACCTTC

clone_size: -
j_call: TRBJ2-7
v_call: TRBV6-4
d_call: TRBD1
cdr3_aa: CASSDNFGQVKSYEQYF
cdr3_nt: TGTGCCAGCAGTGACAATTTCGGACAGGTGAAGTCCTACGAGCAGTACTTC

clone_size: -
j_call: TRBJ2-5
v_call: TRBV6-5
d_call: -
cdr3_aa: CASSPQGEEEETQYF
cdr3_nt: TGTGCCAGCAGTCCCCAGGGGGAGGAAGAAGAGACCCAGTACTTC

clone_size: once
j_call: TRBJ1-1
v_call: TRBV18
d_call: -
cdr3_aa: CASNVGDTEAFF
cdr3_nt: TGTGCCAGCAACGTAGGGGACACTGAAGCTTTCTTT

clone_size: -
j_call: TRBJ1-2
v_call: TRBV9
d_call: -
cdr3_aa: CASSVDSETPPFLF
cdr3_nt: TGTGCCAGCAGCGTAGATTCCGAGACTCCTCCATTCCTCTTC

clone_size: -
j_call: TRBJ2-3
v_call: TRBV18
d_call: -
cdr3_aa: CASSPSSRTDTQYF
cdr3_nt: TGTGCCAGCTCCCCTTCAAGCCGCACAGATACGCAGTATTTT

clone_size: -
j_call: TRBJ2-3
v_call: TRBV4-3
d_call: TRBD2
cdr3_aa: CASSQGLSGALTDTQYF
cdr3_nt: TGCGCCAGCAGCCAAGGTCTTAGCGGGGCACTTACAGATACGCAGTATTTT

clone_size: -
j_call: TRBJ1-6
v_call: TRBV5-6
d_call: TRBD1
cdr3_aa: CASSGRQGYNSPLHF
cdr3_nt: TGTGCCAGCAGCGGACGACAGGGTTATAATTCACCCCTCCACTTT

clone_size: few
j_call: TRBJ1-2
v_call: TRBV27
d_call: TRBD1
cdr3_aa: CASSYRGRDGYTF
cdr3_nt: TGTGCCAGCAGTTACAGGGGAAGAGATGGCTACACCTTC

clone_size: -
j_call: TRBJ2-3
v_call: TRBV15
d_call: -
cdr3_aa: CATSRYRSLTDTQYF
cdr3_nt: TGTGCCACCAGCAGGTACAGGAGTCTCACAGATACGCAGTATTTT

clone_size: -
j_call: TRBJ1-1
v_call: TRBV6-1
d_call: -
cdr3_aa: CASAAGLRTEAFF
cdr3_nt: TGTGCCAGCGCGGCGGGGCTGAGAACTGAAGCTTTCTTT

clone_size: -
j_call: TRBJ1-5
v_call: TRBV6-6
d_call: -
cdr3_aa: CASRGQGSHQPQHF
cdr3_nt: TGTGCCAGCAGGGGCCAAGGGAGCCATCAGCCCCAGCATTTT

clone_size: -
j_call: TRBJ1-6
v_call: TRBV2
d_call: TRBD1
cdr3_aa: CASRKQDRALNSPLHF
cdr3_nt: TGTGCCAGCAGAAAGCAGGACAGGGCACTTAATTCACCCCTCCACTTT

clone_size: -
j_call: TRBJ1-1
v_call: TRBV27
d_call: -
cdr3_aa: CASSLSGGFGNTEAFF
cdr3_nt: TGTGCCAGCAGTTTATCCGGGGGGTTTGGGAACACTGAAGCTTTCTTT

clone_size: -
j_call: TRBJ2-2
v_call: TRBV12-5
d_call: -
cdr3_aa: CASGRGGELFF
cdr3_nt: TGTGCTAGTGGACGAGGAGGGGAGCTGTTTTTT

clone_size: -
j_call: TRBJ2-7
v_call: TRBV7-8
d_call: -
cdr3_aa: CASSLGQRIYEQYF
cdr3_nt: TGTGCCAGCAGCTTAGGCCAGCGGATCTACGAGCAGTACTTC